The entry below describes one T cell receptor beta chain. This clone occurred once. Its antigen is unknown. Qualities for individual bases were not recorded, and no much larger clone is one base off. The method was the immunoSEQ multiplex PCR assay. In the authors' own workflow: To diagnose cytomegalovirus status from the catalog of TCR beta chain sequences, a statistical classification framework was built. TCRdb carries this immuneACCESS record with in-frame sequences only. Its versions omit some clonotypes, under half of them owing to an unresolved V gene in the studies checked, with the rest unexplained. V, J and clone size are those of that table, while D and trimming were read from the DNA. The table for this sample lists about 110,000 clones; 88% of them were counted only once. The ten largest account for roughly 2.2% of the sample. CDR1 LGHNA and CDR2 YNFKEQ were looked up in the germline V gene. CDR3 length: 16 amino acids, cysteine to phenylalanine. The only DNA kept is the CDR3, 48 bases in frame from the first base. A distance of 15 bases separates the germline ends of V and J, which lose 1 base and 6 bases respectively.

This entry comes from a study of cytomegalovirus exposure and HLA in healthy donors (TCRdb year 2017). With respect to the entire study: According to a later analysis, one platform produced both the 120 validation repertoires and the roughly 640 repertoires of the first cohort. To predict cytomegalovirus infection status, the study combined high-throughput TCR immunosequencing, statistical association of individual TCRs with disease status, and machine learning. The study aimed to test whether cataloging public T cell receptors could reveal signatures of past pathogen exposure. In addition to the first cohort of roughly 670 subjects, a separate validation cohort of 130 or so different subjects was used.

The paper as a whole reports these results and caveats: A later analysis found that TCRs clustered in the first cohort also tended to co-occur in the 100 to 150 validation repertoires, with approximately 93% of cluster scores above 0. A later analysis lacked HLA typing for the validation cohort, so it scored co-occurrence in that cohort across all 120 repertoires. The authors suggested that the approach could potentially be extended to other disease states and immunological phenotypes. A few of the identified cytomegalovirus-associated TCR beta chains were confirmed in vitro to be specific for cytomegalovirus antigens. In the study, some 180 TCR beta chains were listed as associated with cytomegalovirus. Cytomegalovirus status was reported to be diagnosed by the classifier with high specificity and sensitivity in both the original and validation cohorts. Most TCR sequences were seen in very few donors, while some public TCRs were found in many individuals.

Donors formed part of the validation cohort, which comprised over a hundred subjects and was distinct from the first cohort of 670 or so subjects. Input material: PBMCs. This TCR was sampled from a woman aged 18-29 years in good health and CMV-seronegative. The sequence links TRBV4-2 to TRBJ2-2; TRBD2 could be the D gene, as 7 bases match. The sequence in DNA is TGTGCCAGCAGCCAAGGGGTCGGGGGGCGGTCCGGGGAGCTGTTTTTT. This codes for CASSQGVGGRSGELFF.